Here is one TCR beta chain with its context. These data belong to a study of cytomegalovirus exposure and HLA in healthy donors. Study-wide context: An early release of data contained about 85 million unique TCRs, which came from HLA-typed donors.

Germline assignment: CDR1 SGHVS and CDR2 FNYEAQ. The CDR3 extends over 13 amino acids. The V and J ends lost 2 bases and 12 bases respectively, with 13 bases between them. PCR employed 60 Vbeta and 13 Jbeta primers. Profiled with immunoSEQ multiplex PCR; TCRdb holds only in-frame clones, not every one. The repertoire holds over 110,000 clones, with over 75% as singletons. This TCR derives from a woman between 45 and 65 years old in good health and CMV-seropositive. The sequenced material came from PBMCs. The chain employs TRBV7-6 and TRBJ1-4; no clear D gene. CDR3 amino acids: CASSLTDAEELFF. In nucleotides, the CDR3 is TGTGCCAGCAGCTTAACTGACGCGGAGGAACTGTTTTTT. Using reference TRBV7-6 and TRBJ1-4 for the parts outside the CDR3, the full variable domain is GAGVSQSPRYKVTKRGQDVALRCDPISGHVSLYWYRQALGQGPEFLTYFNYEAQQDKSGLPNDRFSAERPEGSISTLTIQRTEQRDSAMYRCASSLTDAEELFFGSGTQLSVL.